This T cell receptor (beta chain) was recorded in a study of blood T cells in healthy people across ages. Study results and limitations: Researchers said unsorted PBMCs prevented a conclusive naive versus antigen-experienced comparison.

A second 7 to 11 cycle PCR used barcoded and J-beta primers. MiXCR was run by TCRdb on the 5' RACE reads, yielding one entry per CDR3 protein. This sample has around 990,000 distinct CDR3 sequences; around two fifths occur once, and the top ten carry less than 15%. This CDR3 contains 13 residues. The V gene's germline CDR1 is LGHNA and CDR2 YNFKEQ. V lost 1 base and J lost 7; bases outside the gene matches: 4. Caucasian individuals from Russia who were healthy and aged about 6 to 95 acted as donors. This clonotype was counted only a few times. Its specificity is not known. The sequencing input was blood. The J gene is TRBJ2-7, the V gene TRBV4-2; 7 nucleotides match TRBD1. The sequence came from a man aged 18 to 29 in good health. CDR3: CASSQGTGVEQYF. The CDR3 DNA reads as TGTGCCAGCAGCCAAGGTACAGGGGTTGAGCAGTACTTC.